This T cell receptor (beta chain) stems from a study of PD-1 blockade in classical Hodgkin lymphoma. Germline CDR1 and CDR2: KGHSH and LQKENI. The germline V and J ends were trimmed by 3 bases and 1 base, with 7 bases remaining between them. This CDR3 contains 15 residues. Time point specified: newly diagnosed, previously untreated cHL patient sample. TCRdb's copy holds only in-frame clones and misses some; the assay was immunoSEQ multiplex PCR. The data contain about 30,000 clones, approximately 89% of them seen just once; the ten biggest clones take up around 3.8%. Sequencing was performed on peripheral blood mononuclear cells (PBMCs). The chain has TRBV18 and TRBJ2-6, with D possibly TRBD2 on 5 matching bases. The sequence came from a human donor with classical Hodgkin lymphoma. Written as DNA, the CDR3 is TGTGCCAGCTCACCGACGGGATCTGGGGCCAACGTCCTGACTTTC. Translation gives CASSPTGSGANVLTF. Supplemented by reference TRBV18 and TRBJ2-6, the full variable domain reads NAGVMQNPRHLVRRRGQEARLRCSPMKGHSHVYWYRQLPEEGLKFMVYLQKENIIDESGMPKERFSAEFPKEGPSILRIQQVVRGDSAAYFCASSPTGSGANVLTFGAGSRLTVL.